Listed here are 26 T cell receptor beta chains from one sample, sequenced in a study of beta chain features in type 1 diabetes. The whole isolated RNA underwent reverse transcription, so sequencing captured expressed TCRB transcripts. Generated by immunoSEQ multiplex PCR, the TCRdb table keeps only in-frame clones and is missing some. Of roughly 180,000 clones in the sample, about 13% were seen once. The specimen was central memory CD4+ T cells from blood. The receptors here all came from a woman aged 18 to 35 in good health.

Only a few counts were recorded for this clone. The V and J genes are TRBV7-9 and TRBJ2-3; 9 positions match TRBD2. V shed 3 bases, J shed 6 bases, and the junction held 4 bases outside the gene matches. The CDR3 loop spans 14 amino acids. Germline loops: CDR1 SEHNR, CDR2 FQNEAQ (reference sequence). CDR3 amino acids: CASSFGGRGDTQYF. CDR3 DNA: TGTGCCAGCAGCTTTGGCGGGAGGGGCGATACGCAGTATTTT.

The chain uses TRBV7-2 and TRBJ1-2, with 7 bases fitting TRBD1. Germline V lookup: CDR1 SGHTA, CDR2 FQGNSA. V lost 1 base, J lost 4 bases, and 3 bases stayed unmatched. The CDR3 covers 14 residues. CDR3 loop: CASSLGQGPYGYTF. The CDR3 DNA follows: TGTGCCAGCAGCTTAGGACAGGGCCCCTATGGCTACACCTTC.

CDR3 sequence reads: CASSPQAANIQYF. In DNA form, the CDR3 reads TGTGCCAGCAGTCCCCAGGCCGCAAACATTCAGTACTTC. The V and J genes are TRBV28 and TRBJ2-4; D unresolved. Germline-derived CDR1 and CDR2 are MDHEN and SYDVKM. Trimming took off 5 bases at V and 6 bases at J, with 11 bases between the two ends. The CDR3 has 13 amino acids.

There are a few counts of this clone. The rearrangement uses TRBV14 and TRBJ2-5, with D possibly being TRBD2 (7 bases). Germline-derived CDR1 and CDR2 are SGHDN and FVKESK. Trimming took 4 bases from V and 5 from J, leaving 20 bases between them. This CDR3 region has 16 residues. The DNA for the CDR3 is TGTGCCAGCAGCCTAGGGGGGGCGCTGGATACGGAGACCCAGTACTTC. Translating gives CASSLGGALDTETQYF.

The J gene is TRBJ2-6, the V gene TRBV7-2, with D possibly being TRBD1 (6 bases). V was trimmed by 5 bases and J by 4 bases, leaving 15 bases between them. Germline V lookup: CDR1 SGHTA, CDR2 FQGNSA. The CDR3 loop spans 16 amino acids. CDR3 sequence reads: CASSASTGRGANVLTF. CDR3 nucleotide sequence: TGTGCCAGCAGCGCTTCCACAGGGCGAGGGGCCAACGTCCTGACTTTC.

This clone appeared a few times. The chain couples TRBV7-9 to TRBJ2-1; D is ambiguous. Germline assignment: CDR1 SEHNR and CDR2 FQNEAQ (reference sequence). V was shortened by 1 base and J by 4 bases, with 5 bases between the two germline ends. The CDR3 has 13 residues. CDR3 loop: CASSLVGYNEQFF. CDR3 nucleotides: TGTGCCAGCAGCTTAGTCGGGTACAATGAGCAGTTCTTC. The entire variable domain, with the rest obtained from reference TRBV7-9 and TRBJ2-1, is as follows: DTGVSQNPRHKITKRGQNVTFRCDPISEHNRLYWYRQTLGQGPEFLTYFQNEAQLEKSRLLSDRFSAERPKGSFSTLEIQRTEQGDSAMYLCASSLVGYNEQFFGPGTRLTVL.

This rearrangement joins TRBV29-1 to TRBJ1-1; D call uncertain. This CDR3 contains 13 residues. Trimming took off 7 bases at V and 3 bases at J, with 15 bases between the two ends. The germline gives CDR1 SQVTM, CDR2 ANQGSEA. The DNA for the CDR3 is TGCAGCGGGAAGTCTGGGGAGGACACTGAAGCTTTCTTT. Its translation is CSGKSGEDTEAFF.

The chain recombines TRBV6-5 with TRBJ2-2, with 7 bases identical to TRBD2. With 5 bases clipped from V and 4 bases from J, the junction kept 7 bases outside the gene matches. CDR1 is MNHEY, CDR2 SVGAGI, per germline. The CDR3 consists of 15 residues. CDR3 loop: CASSKHGRLTGELFF. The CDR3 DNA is TGTGCCAGCAGTAAACACGGGAGGCTCACCGGGGAGCTGTTTTTT.

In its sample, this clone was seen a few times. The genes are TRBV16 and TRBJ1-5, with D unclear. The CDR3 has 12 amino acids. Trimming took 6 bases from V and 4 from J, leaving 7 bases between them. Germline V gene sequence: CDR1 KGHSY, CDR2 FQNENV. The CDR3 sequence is CASSQQNQPQHF. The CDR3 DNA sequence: TGTGCCAGCAGTCAACAAAATCAGCCCCAGCATTTT.

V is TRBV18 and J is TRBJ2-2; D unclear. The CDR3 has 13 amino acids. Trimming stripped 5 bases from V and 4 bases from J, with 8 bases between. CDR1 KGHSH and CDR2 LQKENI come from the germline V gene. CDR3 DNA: TGTGCCAGCTCAGAATCGAGCACCGGGGAGCTGTTTTTT. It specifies CASSESSTGELFF.

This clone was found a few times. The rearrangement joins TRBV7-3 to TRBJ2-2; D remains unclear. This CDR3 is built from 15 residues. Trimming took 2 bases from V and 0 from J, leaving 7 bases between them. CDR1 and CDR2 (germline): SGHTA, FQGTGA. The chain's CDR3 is CASSLQASNTGELFF. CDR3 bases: TGTGCCAGCAGCTTACAGGCTTCGAACACCGGGGAGCTGTTTTTT. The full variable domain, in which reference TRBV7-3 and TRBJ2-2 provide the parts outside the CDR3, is GAGVSQTPSNKVTEKGKYVELRCDPISGHTALYWYRQSLGQGPEFLIYFQGTGAADDSGLPNDRFFAVRPEGSVSTLKIQRTERGDSAVYLCASSLQASNTGELFFGEGSRLTVL.

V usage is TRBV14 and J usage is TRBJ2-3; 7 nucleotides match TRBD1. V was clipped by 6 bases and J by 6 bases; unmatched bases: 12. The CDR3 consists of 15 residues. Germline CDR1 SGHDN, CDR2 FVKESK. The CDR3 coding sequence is TGTGCCAGCAGTCGCCCAGGCAGGGGGTCGGATACGCAGTATTTT. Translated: CASSRPGRGSDTQYF.

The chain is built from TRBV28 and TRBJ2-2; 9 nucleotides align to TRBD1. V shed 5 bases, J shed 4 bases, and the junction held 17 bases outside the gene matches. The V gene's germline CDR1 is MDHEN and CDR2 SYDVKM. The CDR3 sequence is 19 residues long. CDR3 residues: CASSQPHGQGISGTGELFF. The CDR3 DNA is TGTGCCAGCAGTCAACCACATGGACAGGGGATTTCGGGCACCGGGGAGCTGTTTTTT.

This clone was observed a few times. This chain's CDR3 is CAISAQATNEQFF. CDR3 DNA sequence: TGTGCCATCAGTGCACAGGCGACCAATGAGCAGTTCTTC. V and J are TRBV10-3 and TRBJ2-1, with D possibly being TRBD1 (5 bases). V lost 4 bases and J 6 bases, leaving 10 bases between the germline ends. The germline V gene encodes CDR1 ENHRY and CDR2 SYGVKD. This CDR3 contains 13 residues.

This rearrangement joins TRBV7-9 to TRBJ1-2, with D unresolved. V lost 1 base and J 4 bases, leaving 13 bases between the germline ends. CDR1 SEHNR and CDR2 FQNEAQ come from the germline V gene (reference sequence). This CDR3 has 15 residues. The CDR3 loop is CASSLDGVETYGYTF. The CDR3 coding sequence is TGTGCCAGCAGCTTAGACGGGGTGGAGACCTATGGCTACACCTTC.

The CDR3 DNA sequence: TGCGCCAGCAGCGATCTTCGGGCTAGCGGTTACAATGAGCAGTTCTTC. This sequence encodes CASSDLRASGYNEQFF. The rearrangement joins TRBV5-1 to TRBJ2-1; 7 bases match TRBD2. After removal of 4 bases from V and 4 bases from J, the junction contained 11 bases not matched to a gene. The CDR3 consists of 16 residues. From germline, CDR1 is SGHRS and CDR2 YFSETQ.

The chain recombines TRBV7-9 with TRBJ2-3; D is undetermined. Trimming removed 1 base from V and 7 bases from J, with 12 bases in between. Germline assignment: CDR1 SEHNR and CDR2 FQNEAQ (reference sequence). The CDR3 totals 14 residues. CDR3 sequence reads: CASSLGQQKNTQYF. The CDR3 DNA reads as TGTGCCAGCAGCTTAGGACAACAGAAAAATACGCAGTATTTT.

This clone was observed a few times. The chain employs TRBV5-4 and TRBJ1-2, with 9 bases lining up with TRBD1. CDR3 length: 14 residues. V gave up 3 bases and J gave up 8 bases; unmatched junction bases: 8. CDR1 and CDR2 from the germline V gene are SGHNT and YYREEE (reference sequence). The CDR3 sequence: CASSWAGTGRGYTF. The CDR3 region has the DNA TGTGCCAGCAGCTGGGCCGGGACAGGGAGGGGCTACACCTTC.

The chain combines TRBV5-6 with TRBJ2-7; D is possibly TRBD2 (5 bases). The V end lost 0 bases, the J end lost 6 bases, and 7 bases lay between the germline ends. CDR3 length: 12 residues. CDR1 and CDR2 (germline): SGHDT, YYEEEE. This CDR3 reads CASSLGGFEQYF. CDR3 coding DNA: TGTGCCAGCAGCTTGGGAGGGTTCGAGCAGTACTTC.

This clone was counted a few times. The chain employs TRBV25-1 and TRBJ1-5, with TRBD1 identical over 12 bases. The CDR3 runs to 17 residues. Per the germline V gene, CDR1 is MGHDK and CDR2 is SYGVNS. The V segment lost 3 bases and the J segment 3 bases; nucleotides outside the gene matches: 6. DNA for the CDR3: TGTGCCAGCAGTGACTCGGGACAGGGGGCCCTCAATCAGCCCCAGCATTTT. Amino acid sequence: CASSDSGQGALNQPQHF.

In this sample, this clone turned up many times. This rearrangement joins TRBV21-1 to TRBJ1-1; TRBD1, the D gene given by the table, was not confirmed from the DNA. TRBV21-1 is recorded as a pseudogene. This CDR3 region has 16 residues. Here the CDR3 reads CASSLYQGAKNTEAFF. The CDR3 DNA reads TGTGCCAGCAGCCTTTACCAGGGGGCGAAGAACACTGAAGCTTTCTTT.

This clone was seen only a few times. In DNA form, the CDR3 reads TGTGCCAGCTCACCATTAAATAAGGGGGTAGCCAATGAGCAGTTCTTC. Translating gives CASSPLNKGVANEQFF. The chain carries TRBV18 and TRBJ2-1; maybe TRBD1 (6 bases). The CDR3 loop spans 16 amino acids. Germline CDR1 is KGHSH and CDR2 is LQKENI. Trimming removed 2 bases from V and 6 bases from J, with 17 bases in between.

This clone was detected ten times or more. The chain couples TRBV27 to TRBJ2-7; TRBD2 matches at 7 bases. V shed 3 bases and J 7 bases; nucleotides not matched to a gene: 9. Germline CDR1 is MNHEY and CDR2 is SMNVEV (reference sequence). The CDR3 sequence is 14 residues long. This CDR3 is CASSLASGIGEQYF. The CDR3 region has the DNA TGTGCCAGCAGTTTGGCCAGCGGGATTGGTGAGCAGTACTTC.

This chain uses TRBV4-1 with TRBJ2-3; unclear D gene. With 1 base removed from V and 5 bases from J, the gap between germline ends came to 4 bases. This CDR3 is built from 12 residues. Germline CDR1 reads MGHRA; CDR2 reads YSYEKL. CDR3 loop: CASSQVRDTQYF. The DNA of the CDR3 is TGCGCCAGCAGCCAAGTTCGAGATACGCAGTATTTT.

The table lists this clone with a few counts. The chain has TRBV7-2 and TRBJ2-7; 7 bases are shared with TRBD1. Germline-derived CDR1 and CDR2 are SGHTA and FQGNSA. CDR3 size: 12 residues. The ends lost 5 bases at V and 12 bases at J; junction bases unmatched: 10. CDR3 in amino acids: CASSPDRDIPYF. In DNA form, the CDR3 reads TGTGCCAGCAGCCCTGACAGGGATATTCCGTACTTC.

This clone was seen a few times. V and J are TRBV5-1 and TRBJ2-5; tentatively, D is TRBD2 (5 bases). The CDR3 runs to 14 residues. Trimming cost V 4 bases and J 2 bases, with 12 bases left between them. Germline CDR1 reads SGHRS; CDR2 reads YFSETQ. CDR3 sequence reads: CASSTDGVQETQYF. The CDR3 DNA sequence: TGCGCCAGCAGCACAGACGGGGTACAAGAGACCCAGTACTTC.